Detailed here is one T cell receptor beta chain. No antigen is known for it. The data are from a study of cytomegalovirus exposure and HLA in healthy donors. The study, taken as a whole, reports: Serostatus for CMV was the only available immune exposure information. Later analysis demonstrated an association between a missense DCLRE1C variant and TCR beta V- and J-gene trimming.

The PCR used 60 Vbeta and 13 Jbeta primers. Sequencing used immunoSEQ multiplex PCR; TCRdb keeps in-frame clones, though not all of them. The table shows 120,000 to 150,000 clones, with about 84% occurring only once. CDR1 is MNHEY, CDR2 SMNVEV, per germline (reference sequence). V lost 1 base to trimming and J lost 7 bases; unmatched junction nucleotides: 3. This CDR3 region has 14 residues. Sequencing was performed on PBMCs. The chain combines TRBV27 with TRBJ2-1, with TRBD1 matching over 8 bases. The clonotype was recovered from a male donor in good health and CMV-seronegative. The CDR3 spells CASSLLTGVNEQFF. The CDR3 nucleotides read TGTGCCAGCAGTTTATTGACAGGGGTAAATGAGCAGTTCTTC.